The clone carrying this TCR beta chain was seen many times. The antigen remains unidentified. The PBMCs had their origin in around 10 ml of fresh peripheral blood. The entry originates in a study of T cells in Graves' hyperthyroidism and ophthalmopathy. Regarding the study as a whole: Also found in blood were most expanded thyroid clonotypes above 0.001.

Germline CDR1 reads DFQATT; CDR2 reads SNEGSKA (reference sequence). Trimming shortened V by 0 bases and J by 2 bases, and 19 bases separated the two germline ends. The CDR3 consists of 17 residues. TCR beta CDR3 regions were amplified from RNA. A first-round RT-PCR of the TCR CDR3 used the HTBI primer set. TCRdb reprocessed the multiplex PCR reads via MiXCR and lists one record per CDR3 protein. The data show hundreds of thousands of distinct CDR3 sequences, roughly 14% seen once. The rearrangement uses TRBV20-1 and TRBJ2-5, with D perhaps TRBD1 or TRBD2 (5 bases each). The source of this sequence is a woman aged 25 to 39 with Graves' hyperthyroidism. The sequenced material came from blood. The CDR3 DNA follows: TGCAGTGCTAGAGATCGAGGGCAGCAGGGTTGGCAAGAGACCCAGTACTTC. Residues: CSARDRGQQGWQETQYF.